The T cell receptor beta chain under discussion was sequenced for a study of T cell responses to AZD1222 COVID-19 vaccine. Notes on the study in general: Targets within unmutated variant regions were reportedly found for nearly half of spike-specific TCRs.

Regarding this clone: Its antigen is unidentified.

Germline values: CDR1 SGHVS, CDR2 FQNEAQ. CDR3 size: 12 residues. V was clipped by 8 bases and J by 4 bases, with 12 bases between them. Method: immunoSEQ multiplex PCR; TCRdb's copy keeps in-frame clones and lacks some. This sample has more than 75,000 clones, with about 91% found just once. The receptor's source is an adult in good health. Sequenced material: peripheral blood, taken on day 0 of AZD1222 vaccination. The V gene is TRBV7-8, the J gene TRBJ2-7; no firm D call. CDR3 sequence: CASGQKSYEQYF. CDR3 nucleotide sequence: TGTGCCAGCGGGCAAAAGTCGTACGAGCAGTACTTC. The complete variable domain, with remaining parts taken from reference TRBV7-8 and TRBJ2-7, reads GAGVSQSPRYKVAKRGQDVALRCDPISGHVSLFWYQQALGQGPEFLTYFQNEAQLDKSGLPSDRFFAERPEGSVSTLKIQRTQQEDSAVYLCASGQKSYEQYFGPGTRLTVT.